These T cell receptor beta chains were read from a single sample in a study of shared clonotypes between healthy human individuals. Sequencing used immunoSEQ multiplex PCR; TCRdb keeps in-frame clones, though not all of them. The sample lists about 1.9 million clones, 93% occurring once. Sequenced sample: naive CD8+ T cells from PBMCs. The origin of the receptors is a man between 18 and 35 years old in good health. Some clones in this sample may be carry-over from other donors' samples. Both conserved end residues are part of each CDR3. D genes are given only for firm matches. Some rows have no size entry. The others give once, few or many, or a class for an expanded clone.

clone size: NA; J gene: TRBJ2-5; V gene: TRBV2; D gene: TRBD1; CDR3 protein: CASSVNRDRAQETQYF; CDR3 DNA: TGTGCCAGCAGTGTCAACCGGGACAGGGCCCAAGAGACCCAGTACTTC
clone size: NA; J gene: TRBJ2-2; V gene: TRBV27; D gene: NA; CDR3 protein: CASSLSSVAERTGELFF; CDR3 DNA: TGTGCCAGCAGTTTATCGTCGGTCGCAGAAAGGACCGGGGAGCTGTTTTTT
clone size: once; J gene: TRBJ1-1; V gene: TRBV6-5; D gene: NA; CDR3 protein: CASSPWGGVGAF; CDR3 DNA: TGTGCCAGCAGTCCATGGGGAGGGGTCGGGGCTTTT
clone size: NA; J gene: TRBJ2-4; V gene: TRBV6-5; D gene: NA; CDR3 protein: CASSLPFLSIQYF; CDR3 DNA: TGTGCCAGCAGCCTCCCCTTCTTGAGCATTCAGTACTTC
clone size: NA; J gene: TRBJ2-7; V gene: TRBV7-9; D gene: NA; CDR3 protein: CASSLVSQGREQYF; CDR3 DNA: TGTGCCAGCAGCTTAGTCTCACAGGGCCGCGAGCAGTACTTC
clone size: NA; J gene: TRBJ2-7; V gene: TRBV7-8; D gene: NA; CDR3 protein: CASSPPPFGSTYEQYF; CDR3 DNA: TGTGCCAGCAGCCCACCCCCCTTCGGGAGCACCTACGAGCAGTACTTC
clone size: NA; J gene: TRBJ1-1; V gene: TRBV30; D gene: NA; CDR3 protein: CAWNGGNTEAFF; CDR3 DNA: TGTGCCTGGAACGGGGGGAACACTGAAGCTTTCTTT
clone size: NA; J gene: TRBJ2-2; V gene: TRBV28; D gene: NA; CDR3 protein: CASSWGSGELFF; CDR3 DNA: TGTGCCAGCAGTTGGGGGTCCGGGGAGCTGTTTTTT
clone size: NA; J gene: TRBJ1-1; V gene: TRBV19; D gene: NA; CDR3 protein: CASNPGQPLEAFF; CDR3 DNA: TGTGCCAGTAACCCGGGACAACCACTTGAAGCTTTCTTT
clone size: NA; J gene: TRBJ2-2; V gene: TRBV7-9; D gene: NA; CDR3 protein: CASSFSTVTGELFF; CDR3 DNA: TGTGCCAGCAGCTTCTCTACGGTGACAGGGGAGCTGTTTTTT
clone size: NA; J gene: TRBJ1-5; V gene: TRBV2; D gene: TRBD1; CDR3 protein: CASSNLDRGNQPQHF; CDR3 DNA: TGTGCCAGCAGCAATTTAGACAGGGGCAATCAGCCCCAGCATTTT
clone size: NA; J gene: TRBJ2-4; V gene: TRBV19; D gene: TRBD2; CDR3 protein: CASSIWGGENIQYF; CDR3 DNA: TGTGCCAGTAGTATTTGGGGGGGAGAAAACATTCAGTACTTC
clone size: NA; J gene: TRBJ2-6; V gene: TRBV14; D gene: TRBD1; CDR3 protein: CASSPRTGAGANVLTF; CDR3 DNA: TGTGCCAGCAGCCCACGGACAGGGGCTGGGGCCAACGTCCTGACTTTC
clone size: NA; J gene: TRBJ1-5; V gene: TRBV28; D gene: NA; CDR3 protein: CASSYSGYGSQPQHF; CDR3 DNA: TGTGCCAGCAGTTATTCAGGGTATGGGAGTCAGCCCCAGCATTTT
clone size: NA; J gene: TRBJ2-3; V gene: TRBV9; D gene: NA; CDR3 protein: CASSSLRASTDTQYF; CDR3 DNA: TGTGCCAGCAGCTCTCTAAGGGCAAGCACAGATACGCAGTATTTT
clone size: NA; J gene: TRBJ2-7; V gene: TRBV7-9; D gene: TRBD2; CDR3 protein: CASSSRLADLYEQYF; CDR3 DNA: TGTGCCAGCAGCTCCCGACTAGCGGACCTCTACGAGCAGTACTTC
clone size: NA; J gene: TRBJ1-5; V gene: TRBV21-1; D gene: NA; CDR3 protein: CASRPHVILGSGSGNQPQHF; CDR3 DNA: TGTGCCAGCCGCCCGCATGTTATCCTGGGTTCCGGTTCGGGGAATCAGCCCCAGCATTTT
clone size: NA; J gene: TRBJ2-1; V gene: TRBV7-9; D gene: NA; CDR3 protein: CASSTGLYNEQFF; CDR3 DNA: TGTGCCAGCAGCACGGGACTTTACAATGAGCAGTTCTTC
clone size: NA; J gene: TRBJ1-3; V gene: TRBV27; D gene: NA; CDR3 protein: CASSSPEDWNTIYF; CDR3 DNA: TGTGCCAGCAGTTCACCGGAGGACTGGAACACCATATATTTT
clone size: NA; J gene: TRBJ2-1; V gene: TRBV29-1; D gene: NA; CDR3 protein: CSVDVGSFSYNEQFF; CDR3 DNA: TGCAGCGTTGATGTGGGGAGTTTCTCCTACAATGAGCAGTTCTTC
clone size: NA; J gene: TRBJ2-7; V gene: TRBV27; D gene: TRBD2; CDR3 protein: CASSLYSGSSGEQYF; CDR3 DNA: TGTGCCAGCAGTTTATATAGCGGGAGCTCCGGCGAGCAGTACTTC
clone size: NA; J gene: TRBJ1-3; V gene: TRBV10-3; D gene: NA; CDR3 protein: CAISEAAGSGNTIYF; CDR3 DNA: TGTGCCATCAGTGAGGCGGCAGGCTCTGGAAACACCATATATTTT
clone size: once; J gene: TRBJ2-1; V gene: TRBV7-9; D gene: NA; CDR3 protein: CASSLTGPWGTYNEQFF; CDR3 DNA: TGTGCCAGCAGCTTAACCGGACCCTGGGGGACCTACAATGAGCAGTTCTTC
clone size: NA; J gene: TRBJ1-1; V gene: TRBV28; D gene: TRBD1; CDR3 protein: CASSLLGQGSAEAFF; CDR3 DNA: TGTGCCAGCAGTTTATTAGGACAGGGGAGCGCTGAAGCTTTCTTT
clone size: NA; J gene: TRBJ1-2; V gene: TRBV7-9; D gene: NA; CDR3 protein: CASSLGERLNYGYTF; CDR3 DNA: TGTGCCAGCAGCTTAGGGGAGAGGCTTAACTATGGCTACACCTTC
clone size: NA; J gene: TRBJ2-1; V gene: TRBV5-1; D gene: NA; CDR3 protein: CASSLSGLGPYNEQFF; CDR3 DNA: TGCGCCAGCAGCTTATCGGGTCTGGGACCATACAATGAGCAGTTCTTC
clone size: NA; J gene: TRBJ2-7; V gene: TRBV19; D gene: TRBD1; CDR3 protein: CASSFGQGSYEQYF; CDR3 DNA: TGTGCCAGTAGTTTTGGACAGGGGTCCTACGAGCAGTACTTC
clone size: NA; J gene: TRBJ2-1; V gene: TRBV9; D gene: NA; CDR3 protein: CASSPGHPQDNEQFF; CDR3 DNA: TGTGCCAGCAGCCCAGGACACCCTCAGGACAATGAGCAGTTCTTC
clone size: NA; J gene: TRBJ2-7; V gene: TRBV6-5; D gene: NA; CDR3 protein: CASSYDSYSYEQYF; CDR3 DNA: TGTGCCAGCAGTTACGACAGCTACTCCTACGAGCAGTACTTC
clone size: NA; J gene: TRBJ2-3; V gene: TRBV4-2; D gene: TRBD1; CDR3 protein: CASSTGRGTGLGDTQYF; CDR3 DNA: TGTGCCAGCAGCACGGGCCGGGGGACAGGGTTAGGAGATACGCAGTATTTT
clone size: NA; J gene: TRBJ2-7; V gene: TRBV6-6; D gene: TRBD1; CDR3 protein: CASSYSIQGMSYEQYF; CDR3 DNA: TGTGCCAGCAGTTACTCGATACAGGGGATGTCCTACGAGCAGTACTTC
clone size: once; J gene: TRBJ1-5; V gene: TRBV19; D gene: NA; CDR3 protein: CASSIWTEDQPQHF; CDR3 DNA: TGTGCCAGTAGTATCTGGACAGAAGATCAGCCCCAGCATTTT
clone size: NA; J gene: TRBJ2-7; V gene: TRBV9; D gene: NA; CDR3 protein: CASSVATGPDSALFYEQYF; CDR3 DNA: TGTGCCAGCAGCGTAGCCACAGGGCCCGACTCGGCGTTGTTCTACGAGCAGTACTTC
clone size: NA; J gene: TRBJ2-7; V gene: TRBV6-5; D gene: NA; CDR3 protein: CASNHPQAVGYEQYF; CDR3 DNA: TGTGCCAGCAATCATCCTCAAGCGGTCGGCTACGAGCAGTACTTC
clone size: NA; J gene: TRBJ2-7; V gene: TRBV27; D gene: TRBD2; CDR3 protein: CASSSRGGSYEQYF; CDR3 DNA: TGTGCCAGCAGTTCCCGGGGGGGATCCTACGAGCAGTACTTC
clone size: NA; J gene: TRBJ2-1; V gene: TRBV5-1; D gene: TRBD2; CDR3 protein: CASSLGVSGAYNEQFF; CDR3 DNA: TGCGCCAGCAGCTTGGGAGTTAGCGGGGCGTACAATGAGCAGTTCTTC
clone size: NA; J gene: TRBJ2-3; V gene: TRBV27; D gene: NA; CDR3 protein: CASSSTRWADTQYF; CDR3 DNA: TGTGCCAGCAGCTCGACTAGGTGGGCAGATACGCAGTATTTT
clone size: NA; J gene: TRBJ2-5; V gene: TRBV11-2; D gene: NA; CDR3 protein: CATGASRLETQYF; CDR3 DNA: TGTGCCACCGGGGCTAGCCGGCTGGAGACCCAGTACTTC
clone size: NA; J gene: TRBJ2-2; V gene: TRBV28; D gene: NA; CDR3 protein: CASSLERTNTGELFF; CDR3 DNA: TGTGCCAGCAGTTTAGAGCGGACGAACACCGGGGAGCTGTTTTTT
clone size: NA; J gene: TRBJ2-3; V gene: TRBV14; D gene: NA; CDR3 protein: CASSPSLTRKTTDTQYF; CDR3 DNA: TGTGCCAGCAGCCCTTCTCTGACCAGAAAAACCACAGATACGCAGTATTTT
clone size: NA; J gene: TRBJ1-6; V gene: TRBV29-1; D gene: NA; CDR3 protein: CSVMGLDSRHNSPLHF; CDR3 DNA: TGCAGCGTTATGGGCCTGGACAGCAGGCATAATTCACCCCTCCACTTT
clone size: NA; J gene: TRBJ1-5; V gene: TRBV28; D gene: TRBD1; CDR3 protein: CASSLFRGTGSNQPQHF; CDR3 DNA: TGTGCCAGCAGTTTATTTCGGGGGACAGGGTCTAATCAGCCCCAGCATTTT
clone size: NA; J gene: TRBJ2-1; V gene: TRBV14; D gene: TRBD2; CDR3 protein: CASSQGLSPGLAGVNEQFF; CDR3 DNA: TGTGCCAGCAGCCAAGGTCTGTCTCCGGGACTAGCGGGAGTCAATGAGCAGTTCTTC
clone size: NA; J gene: TRBJ2-5; V gene: TRBV14; D gene: NA; CDR3 protein: CASGDRGWETQYF; CDR3 DNA: TGTGCCAGTGGCGATCGAGGTTGGGAGACCCAGTACTTC
clone size: NA; J gene: TRBJ2-4; V gene: TRBV9; D gene: NA; CDR3 protein: CASSTGTVGIQYF; CDR3 DNA: TGTGCCAGCAGCACCGGGACTGTTGGCATTCAGTACTTC
clone size: NA; J gene: TRBJ2-5; V gene: TRBV7-2; D gene: TRBD1; CDR3 protein: CASSLADRVQETQYF; CDR3 DNA: TGTGCCAGCAGCTTAGCAGACAGGGTCCAAGAGACCCAGTACTTC
clone size: NA; J gene: TRBJ2-7; V gene: TRBV7-6; D gene: NA; CDR3 protein: CASSLGRGRGRYEQYF; CDR3 DNA: TGTGCCAGCAGCTTAGGGAGGGGCAGGGGGAGGTACGAGCAGTACTTC
clone size: NA; J gene: TRBJ2-1; V gene: TRBV7-8; D gene: NA; CDR3 protein: CASSLALYNEQFF; CDR3 DNA: TGTGCCAGCAGCTTAGCGCTCTACAATGAGCAGTTCTTC